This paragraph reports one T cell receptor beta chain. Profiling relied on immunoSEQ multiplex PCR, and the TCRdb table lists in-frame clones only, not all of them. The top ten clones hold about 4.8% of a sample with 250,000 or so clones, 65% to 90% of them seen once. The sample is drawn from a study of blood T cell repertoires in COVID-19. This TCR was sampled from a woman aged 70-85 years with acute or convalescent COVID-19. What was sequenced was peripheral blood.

The CDR3 nucleotides are TGTGCCAGCAGCCTTAGGACAGGGACGAGCTCTGGAAACACCATATATTTT. Amino acid sequence: CASSLRTGTSSGNTIYF. This chain joins TRBV3-1 (or the pseudogene TRBV3-2) and TRBJ1-3; 8 positions agree with TRBD1. The V gene's germline CDR1 is LGHDT and CDR2 YNNKEL (reference sequence). The ends lost 4 bases at V and 0 bases at J; junction bases unmatched: 8. The CDR3 length is 17 residues.